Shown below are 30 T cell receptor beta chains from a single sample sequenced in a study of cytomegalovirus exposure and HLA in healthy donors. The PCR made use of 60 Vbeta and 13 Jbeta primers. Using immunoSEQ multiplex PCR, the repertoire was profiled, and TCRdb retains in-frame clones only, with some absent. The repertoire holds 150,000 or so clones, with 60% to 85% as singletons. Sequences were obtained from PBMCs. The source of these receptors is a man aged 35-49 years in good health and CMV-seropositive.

The CDR3 DNA reads as TGCGCCAGCAGCTGGGGGACAGGGTATACCGACGAGCAGTACTTC. Protein: CASSWGTGYTDEQYF. The genes are TRBV5-1 and TRBJ2-7; 9 bases match TRBD1. The germline V gene encodes CDR1 SGHRS and CDR2 YFSETQ. The CDR3 totals 15 residues. Trimming cost V 3 bases and J 5 bases; bases outside gene matches: 9.

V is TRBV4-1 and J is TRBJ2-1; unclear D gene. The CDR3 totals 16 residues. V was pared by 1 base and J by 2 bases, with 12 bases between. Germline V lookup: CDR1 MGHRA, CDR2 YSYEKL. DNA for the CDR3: TGCGCCAGCAGCCAAGTCGACATTCTCACCTACAATGAGCAGTTCTTC. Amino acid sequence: CASSQVDILTYNEQFF.

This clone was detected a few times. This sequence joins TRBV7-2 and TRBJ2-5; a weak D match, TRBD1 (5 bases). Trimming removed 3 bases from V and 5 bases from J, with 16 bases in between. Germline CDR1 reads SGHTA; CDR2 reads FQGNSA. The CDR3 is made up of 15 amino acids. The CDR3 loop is CASSFNKGKGETQYF. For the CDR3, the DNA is TGTGCCAGCAGCTTTAACAAGGGGAAGGGGGAGACCCAGTACTTC. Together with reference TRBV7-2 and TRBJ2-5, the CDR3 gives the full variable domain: GAGVSQSPSNKVTEKGKDVELRCDPISGHTALYWYRQSLGQGLEFLIYFQGNSAPDKSGLPSDRFSAERTGGSVSTLTIQRTQQEDSAVYLCASSFNKGKGETQYFGPGTRLLVL.

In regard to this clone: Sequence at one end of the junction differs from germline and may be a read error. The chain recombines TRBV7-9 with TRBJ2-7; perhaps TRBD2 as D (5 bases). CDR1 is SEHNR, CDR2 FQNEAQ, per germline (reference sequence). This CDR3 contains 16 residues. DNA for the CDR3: TGTTCCAGCAGCCCTCGGACTGTTAATCAAGTCTACGAGCAGTACTTC. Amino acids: CSSSPRTVNQVYEQYF.

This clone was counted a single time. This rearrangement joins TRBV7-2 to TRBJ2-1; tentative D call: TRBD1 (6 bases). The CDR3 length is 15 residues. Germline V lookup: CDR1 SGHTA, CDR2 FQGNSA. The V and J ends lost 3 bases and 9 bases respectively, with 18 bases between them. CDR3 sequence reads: CASSFAGTSVLEQFF. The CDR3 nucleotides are TGTGCCAGCAGCTTCGCCGGGACAAGCGTCCTTGAGCAGTTCTTC.

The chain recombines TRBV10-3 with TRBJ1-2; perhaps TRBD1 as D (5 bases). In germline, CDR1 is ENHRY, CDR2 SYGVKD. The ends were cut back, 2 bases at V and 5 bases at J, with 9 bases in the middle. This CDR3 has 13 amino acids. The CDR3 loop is CAISEDSLYGYTF. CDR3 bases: TGTGCCATCAGTGAGGACAGCCTTTATGGCTACACCTTC.

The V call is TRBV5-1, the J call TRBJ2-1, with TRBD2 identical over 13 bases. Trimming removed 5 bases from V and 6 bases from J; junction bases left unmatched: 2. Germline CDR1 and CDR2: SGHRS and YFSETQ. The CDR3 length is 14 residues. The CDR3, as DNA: TGCGCCAGCAGACTAGCGGGAGGGGCCAATGAGCAGTTCTTC. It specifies CASRLAGGANEQFF.

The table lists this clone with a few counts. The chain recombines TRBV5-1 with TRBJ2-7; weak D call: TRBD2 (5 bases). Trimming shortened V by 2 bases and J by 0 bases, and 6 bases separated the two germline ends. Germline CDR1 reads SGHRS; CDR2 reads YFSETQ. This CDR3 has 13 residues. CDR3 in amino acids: CASSFTSSYEQYF. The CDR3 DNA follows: TGCGCCAGCAGCTTTACTAGCTCCTACGAGCAGTACTTC.

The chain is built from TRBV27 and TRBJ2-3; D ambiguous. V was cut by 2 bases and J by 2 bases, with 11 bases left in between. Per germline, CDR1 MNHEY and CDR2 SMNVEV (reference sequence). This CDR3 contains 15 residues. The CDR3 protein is CASSLNLGPTDTQYF. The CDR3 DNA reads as TGTGCCAGCAGTTTAAACCTTGGCCCCACAGATACGCAGTATTTT.

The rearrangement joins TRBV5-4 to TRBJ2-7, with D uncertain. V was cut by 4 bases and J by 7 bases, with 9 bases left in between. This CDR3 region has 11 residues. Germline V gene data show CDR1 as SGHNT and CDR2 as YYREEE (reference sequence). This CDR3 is CASSLSGEQYF. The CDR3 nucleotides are TGTGCCAGCAGCCTCTCCGGGGAGCAGTACTTC.

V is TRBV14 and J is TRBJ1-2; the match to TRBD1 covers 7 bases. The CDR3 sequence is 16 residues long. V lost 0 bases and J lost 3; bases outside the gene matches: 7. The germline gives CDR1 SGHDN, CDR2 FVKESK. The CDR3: CASSQEGRQGYYGYTF. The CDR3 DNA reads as TGTGCCAGCAGCCAAGAAGGGAGACAGGGTTACTATGGCTACACCTTC.

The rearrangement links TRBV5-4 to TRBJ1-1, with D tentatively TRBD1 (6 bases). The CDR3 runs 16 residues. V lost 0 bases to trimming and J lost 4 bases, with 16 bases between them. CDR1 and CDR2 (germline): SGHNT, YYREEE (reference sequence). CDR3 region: CASSLERAGAGTEAFF. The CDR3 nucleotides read TGTGCCAGCAGCTTGGAACGGGCAGGGGCGGGCACTGAAGCTTTCTTT.

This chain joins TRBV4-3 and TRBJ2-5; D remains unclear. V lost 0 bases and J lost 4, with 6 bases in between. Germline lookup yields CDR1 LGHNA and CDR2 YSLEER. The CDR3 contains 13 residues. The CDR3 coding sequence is TGCGCCAGCAGCCAAGAGGGCAGAGAGACCCAGTACTTC. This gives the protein CASSQEGRETQYF.

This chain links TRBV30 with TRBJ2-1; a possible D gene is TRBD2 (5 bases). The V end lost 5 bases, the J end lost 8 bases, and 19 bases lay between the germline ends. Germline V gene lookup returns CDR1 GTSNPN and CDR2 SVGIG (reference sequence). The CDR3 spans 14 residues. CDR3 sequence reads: CAWLEPGVTHEQFF. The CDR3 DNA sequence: TGTGCCTGGCTGGAACCCGGGGTTACCCATGAGCAGTTCTTC.

The CDR3 DNA sequence: TGTGCCAGCAGCCCAGGGACTAGCGGGAGGGCCGTAGATACGCAGTATTTT. This translates into CASSPGTSGRAVDTQYF. This chain uses TRBV5-4 with TRBJ2-3; 16 bases line up with TRBD2. V was pared by 4 bases and J by 5 bases, with 7 bases of the junction left unmatched. There are 17 residues in the CDR3. The germline V gene has CDR1 SGHNT and CDR2 YYREEE (reference sequence).

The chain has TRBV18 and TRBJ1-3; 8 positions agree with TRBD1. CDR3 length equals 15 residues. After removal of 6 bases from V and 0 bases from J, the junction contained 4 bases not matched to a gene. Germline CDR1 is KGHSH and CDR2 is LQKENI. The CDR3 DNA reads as TGTGCCAGCTCTGACAGGGGAAACTCTGGAAACACCATATATTTT. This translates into CASSDRGNSGNTIYF.

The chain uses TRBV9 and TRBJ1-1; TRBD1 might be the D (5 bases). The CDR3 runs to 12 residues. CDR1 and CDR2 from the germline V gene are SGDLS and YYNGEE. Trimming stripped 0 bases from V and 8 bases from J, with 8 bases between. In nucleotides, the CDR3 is TGTGCCAGCAGCGTAGCGGGGGACGAAGCTTTCTTT. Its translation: CASSVAGDEAFF.

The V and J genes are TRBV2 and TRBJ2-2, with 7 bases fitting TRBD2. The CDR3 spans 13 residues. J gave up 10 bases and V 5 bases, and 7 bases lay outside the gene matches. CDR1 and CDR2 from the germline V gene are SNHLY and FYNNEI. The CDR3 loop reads CASSRLAREELFF. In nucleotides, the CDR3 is TGTGCCAGCAGTAGACTAGCAAGGGAGGAGCTGTTTTTT. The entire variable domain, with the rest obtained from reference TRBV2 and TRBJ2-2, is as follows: EPEVTQTPSHQVTQMGQEVILRCVPISNHLYFYWYRQILGQKVEFLVSFYNNEISEKSEIFDDQFSVERPDGSNFTLKIRSTKLEDSAMYFCASSRLAREELFFGEGSRLTVL.

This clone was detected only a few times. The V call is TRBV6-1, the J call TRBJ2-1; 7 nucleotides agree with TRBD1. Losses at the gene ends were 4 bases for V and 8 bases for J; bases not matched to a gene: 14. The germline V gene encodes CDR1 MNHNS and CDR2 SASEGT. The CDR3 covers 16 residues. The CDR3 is CASSVMPGTAKHEQFF. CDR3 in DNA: TGTGCCAGCAGTGTAATGCCCGGGACAGCTAAGCATGAGCAGTTCTTC.

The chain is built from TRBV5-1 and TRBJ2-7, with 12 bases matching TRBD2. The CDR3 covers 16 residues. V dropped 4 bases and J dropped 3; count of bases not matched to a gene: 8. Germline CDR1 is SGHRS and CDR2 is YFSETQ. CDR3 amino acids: CASSPGTSGHYYEQYF. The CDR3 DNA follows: TGCGCCAGCAGCCCTGGGACTAGCGGGCACTACTACGAGCAGTACTTC.

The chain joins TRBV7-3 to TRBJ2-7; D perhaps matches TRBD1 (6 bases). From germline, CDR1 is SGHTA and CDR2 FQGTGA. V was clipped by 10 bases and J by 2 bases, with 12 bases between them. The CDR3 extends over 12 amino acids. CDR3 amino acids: CATPRTAYEQYF. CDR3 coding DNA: TGTGCCACCCCCCGGACAGCCTACGAGCAGTACTTC.

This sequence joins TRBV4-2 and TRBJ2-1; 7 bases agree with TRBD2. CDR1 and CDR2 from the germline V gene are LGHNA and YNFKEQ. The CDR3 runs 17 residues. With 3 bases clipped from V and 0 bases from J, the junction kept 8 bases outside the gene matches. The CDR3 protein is CASSQAPAGSSYNEQFF. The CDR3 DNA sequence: TGTGCCAGCAGCCAGGCCCCAGCGGGAAGCTCCTACAATGAGCAGTTCTTC.

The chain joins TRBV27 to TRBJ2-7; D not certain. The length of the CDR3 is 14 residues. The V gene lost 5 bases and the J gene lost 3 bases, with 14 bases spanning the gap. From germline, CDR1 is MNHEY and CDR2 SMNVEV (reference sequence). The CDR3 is CASSPRSRNYEQYF. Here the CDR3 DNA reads TGTGCCAGCAGTCCCCGGTCTAGGAACTACGAGCAGTACTTC.

CDR3 bases: TGCGCCAGCAGCTCCACCCCGGGATATGGAACCCAGTACTTC. Residues: CASSSTPGYGTQYF. V and J are TRBV5-1 and TRBJ2-5; D might be TRBD2 (5 bases). CDR3 length equals 14 residues. The germline gives CDR1 SGHRS, CDR2 YFSETQ. Deletions cut 3 bases from V and 8 bases from J, with 17 bases between. Complete variable domain (other parts from reference TRBV5-1 and TRBJ2-5): KAGVTQTPRYLIKTRGQQVTLSCSPISGHRSVSWYQQTPGQGLQFLFEYFSETQRNKGNFPGRFSGRQFSNSRSEMNVSTLELGDSALYLCASSSTPGYGTQYFGPGTRLLVL.

Written as DNA, the CDR3 is TGTGCCAGCAGCTTAGGCCCGACTAGCGGGAGAGGGGTCCAAGAGACCCAGTACTTC. It yields the protein CASSLGPTSGRGVQETQYF. The chain has TRBV7-9 and TRBJ2-5; 12 bases fit TRBD2. Germline V lookup: CDR1 SEHNR, CDR2 FQNEAQ (reference sequence). The CDR3 is 19 residues long. The trim removed 1 base at V and 1 base at J, leaving 10 bases unmatched.

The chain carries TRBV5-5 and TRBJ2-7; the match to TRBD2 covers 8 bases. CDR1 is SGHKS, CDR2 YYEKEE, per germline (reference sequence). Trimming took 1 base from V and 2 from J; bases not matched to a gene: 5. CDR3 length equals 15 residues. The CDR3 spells CASSLRLAGPYEQYF. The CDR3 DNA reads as TGTGCCAGCAGCTTGAGGCTAGCGGGCCCCTACGAGCAGTACTTC.

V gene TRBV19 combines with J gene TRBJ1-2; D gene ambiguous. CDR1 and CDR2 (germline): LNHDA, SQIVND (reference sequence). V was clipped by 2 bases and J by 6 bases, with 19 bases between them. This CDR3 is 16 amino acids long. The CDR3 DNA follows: TGTGCCAGTAGTATATCAAACAGAAGGACTTTGGATGGCTACACCTTC. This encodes CASSISNRRTLDGYTF.

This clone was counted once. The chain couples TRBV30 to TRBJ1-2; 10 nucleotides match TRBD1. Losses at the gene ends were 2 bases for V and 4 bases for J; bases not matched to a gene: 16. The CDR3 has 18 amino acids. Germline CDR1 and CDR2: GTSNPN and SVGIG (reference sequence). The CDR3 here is CAWSRDPRGTGASYGYTF. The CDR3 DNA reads TGTGCCTGGAGTAGGGACCCCAGGGGGACAGGGGCTTCCTATGGCTACACCTTC.

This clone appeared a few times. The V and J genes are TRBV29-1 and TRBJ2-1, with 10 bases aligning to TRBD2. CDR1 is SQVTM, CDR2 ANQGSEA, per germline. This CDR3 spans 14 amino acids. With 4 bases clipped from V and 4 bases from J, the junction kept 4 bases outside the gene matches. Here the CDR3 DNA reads TGCAGCGTTGTACGGACTAGCGGATACAATGAGCAGTTCTTC. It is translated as CSVVRTSGYNEQFF.

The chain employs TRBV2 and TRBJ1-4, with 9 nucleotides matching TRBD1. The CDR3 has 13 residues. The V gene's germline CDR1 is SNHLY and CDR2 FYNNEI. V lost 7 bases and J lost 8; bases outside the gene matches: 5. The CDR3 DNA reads TGTGCCAGCAATGGACAGGGGAGGGAAAAACTGTTTTTT. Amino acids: CASNGQGREKLFF.